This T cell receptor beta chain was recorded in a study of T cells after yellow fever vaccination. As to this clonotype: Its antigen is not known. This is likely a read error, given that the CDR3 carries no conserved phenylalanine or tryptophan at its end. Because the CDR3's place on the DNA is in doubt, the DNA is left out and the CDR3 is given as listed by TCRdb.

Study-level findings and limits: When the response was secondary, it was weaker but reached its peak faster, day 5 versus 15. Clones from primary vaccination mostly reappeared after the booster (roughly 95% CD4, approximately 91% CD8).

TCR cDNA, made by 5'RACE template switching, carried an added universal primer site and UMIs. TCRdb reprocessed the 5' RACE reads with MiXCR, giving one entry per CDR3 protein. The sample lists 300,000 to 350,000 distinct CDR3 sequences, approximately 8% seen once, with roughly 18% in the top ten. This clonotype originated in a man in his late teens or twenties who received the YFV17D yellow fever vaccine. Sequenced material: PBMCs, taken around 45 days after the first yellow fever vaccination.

The CDR3 protein is CASSLILRTDRL. The V call is TRBV5-1, the J call TRBJ1-3; the table's D call, TRBD1, was not checked against the DNA. Germline lookup yields CDR1 SGHRS and CDR2 YFSETQ. The CDR3 has 12 amino acids, counting both end residues.